These 19 T cell receptor beta chains share one sample of origin, sequenced in a study of early stage breast cancer tumors. This table comes from immunoSEQ multiplex PCR, and its TCRdb copy is limited to in-frame clones, with some not included. Of approximately 50,000 clones listed, about 83% are singletons. The source material was blood. The receptor source for this set is a person in their thirties with breast cancer.

This chain links TRBV7-9 with TRBJ1-2; D might be TRBD1 (5 bases). The CDR3 is 15 residues long. Trimming stripped 2 bases from V and 6 bases from J, with 16 bases between. Looked up from germline, CDR1 is SEHNR and CDR2 is FQNEAQ (reference sequence). CDR3: CASSLPLGPTDGYTF. The CDR3 DNA sequence: TGTGCCAGCAGCTTACCGCTGGGGCCGACGGATGGCTACACCTTC.

Written as DNA, the CDR3 is TGTGCCAGCAGCTTTCCAGGGGACAGGGGTCTCGTTAACTATGGCTACACCTTC. It specifies CASSFPGDRGLVNYGYTF. The chain combines TRBV7-2 with TRBJ1-2; 10 bases line up with TRBD1. The ends lost 3 bases at V and 1 base at J; junction bases unmatched: 11. Germline CDR1 and CDR2: SGHTA and FQGNSA. This CDR3 has 18 residues.

The rearrangement joins TRBV10-3 to TRBJ2-7; D may be TRBD2 (6 bases). CDR1 and CDR2 from the germline V gene are ENHRY and SYGVKD. V shed 2 bases and J shed 4 bases, with 12 bases lying between them. There are 14 residues in the CDR3. CDR3 region: CAISEGREAYEQYF. The DNA of the CDR3 is TGTGCCATCAGTGAGGGAAGGGAGGCGTACGAGCAGTACTTC.

The sample holds one count of this clone. J is TRBJ2-2 and V is TRBV19; 7 nucleotides line up with TRBD1. Germline V gene sequence: CDR1 LNHDA, CDR2 SQIVND (reference sequence). J was trimmed by 5 bases and V by 0 bases; bases with no gene match: 3. The CDR3 consists of 15 residues. CDR3 DNA: TGTGCCAGTAGTATAGAGAGGGGGCTTACCGGGGAGCTGTTTTTT. This encodes CASSIERGLTGELFF.

This clone was detected once. The chain carries TRBV19 and TRBJ2-1; D gene uncertain. This CDR3 region has 17 residues. V lost 1 base, J lost 0 bases, and 13 bases lay in between. Germline values: CDR1 LNHDA, CDR2 SQIVND (reference sequence). CDR3 in DNA: TGTGCCAGTAGTATAGGGCCACTGGCGGACTCCTACAATGAGCAGTTCTTC. This sequence encodes CASSIGPLADSYNEQFF.

CDR3 sequence: CASSLATGEAFF. The CDR3 region has the DNA TGTGCCAGCAGCTTAGCGACAGGGGAAGCTTTCTTT. The chain employs TRBV7-9 and TRBJ1-1; 7 bases line up with TRBD1. Germline V CDR1 and CDR2: SEHNR, FQNEAQ (reference sequence). The CDR3 has 12 amino acids. V gave up 0 bases and J gave up 8 bases; unmatched junction bases: 0.

The V call is TRBV6-6, the J call TRBJ1-1; possibly TRBD1 for D (5 bases). Germline V CDR1 and CDR2: MNHNY, SVGAGI (reference sequence). This CDR3 is 14 amino acids long. V gave up 2 bases and J gave up 3 bases, with 10 bases separating them. The CDR3 spells CASSYGGVDTEAFF. The CDR3 bases are TGTGCCAGCAGTTACGGGGGGGTGGACACTGAAGCTTTCTTT.

A few counts support this clone. J is TRBJ2-7 and V is TRBV4-1; 7 bases are shared with TRBD2. Germline V lookup: CDR1 MGHRA, CDR2 YSYEKL. This CDR3 comprises 16 residues. V was pared by 1 base and J by 3 bases, with 9 bases of the junction left unmatched. In DNA form, the CDR3 reads TGCGCCAGCAGCCAAGGGGGAGGGAAAGGCCGCTACGAGCAGTACTTC. This gives the protein CASSQGGGKGRYEQYF.

The V call is TRBV4-3, the J call TRBJ1-4, with TRBD1 matching 10 bases. This CDR3 is 17 amino acids long. V shed 4 bases, J shed 3 bases, and the junction held 8 bases outside the gene matches. Looked up from germline, CDR1 is LGHNA and CDR2 is YSLEER. This chain's CDR3 is CASSPRTGGRANEKLFF. In DNA form, the CDR3 reads TGCGCCAGCAGCCCGCGGACAGGGGGGAGAGCTAATGAAAAACTGTTTTTT.

V gene TRBV5-4 combines with J gene TRBJ1-1; no definite D call. The CDR3 has 15 residues. V dropped 5 bases and J dropped 0 bases, with 14 bases sitting between them. Germline CDR1 reads SGHNT; CDR2 reads YYREEE (reference sequence). The CDR3 here is CASRFKEGLNTEAFF. DNA for the CDR3: TGTGCCAGCAGATTCAAAGAGGGCCTGAACACTGAAGCTTTCTTT. Drawing the rest from reference TRBV5-4 and TRBJ1-1, the complete variable domain is ETGVTQSPTHLIKTRGQQVTLRCSSQSGHNTVSWYQQALGQGPQFIFQYYREEENGRGNFPPRFSGLQFPNYSSELNVNALELDDSALYLCASRFKEGLNTEAFFGQGTRLTVV.

The rearrangement links TRBV4-2 to TRBJ2-7; 12 nucleotides match TRBD2. Germline loops: CDR1 LGHNA, CDR2 YNFKEQ. V dropped 1 base and J dropped 5; count of bases not matched to a gene: 6. This CDR3 comprises 16 residues. DNA of the CDR3: TGTGCCAGCAGCCAAGCCTGGGCTAGCGGGAGGGACGAGCAGTACTTC. Its translation: CASSQAWASGRDEQYF.

The J gene is TRBJ2-3, the V gene TRBV9; D remains unclear. Germline V gene lookup returns CDR1 SGDLS and CDR2 YYNGEE. Trimming left V 3 bases short and J 3 bases short, with 2 bases between. The CDR3 has 11 amino acids. CDR3: CASSETDTQYF. The CDR3 DNA follows: TGTGCCAGCAGCGAAACAGATACGCAGTATTTT.

The chain joins TRBV4-1 to TRBJ2-4; 8 bases are a match to TRBD1. The trim removed 1 base at V and 4 bases at J, leaving 6 bases unmatched. The CDR3 spans 16 residues. CDR1 is MGHRA and CDR2 is YSYEKL in the germline V gene. DNA for the CDR3: TGCGCCAGCAGCCAAGTAAACAGGGGGACTAAAAACATTCAGTACTTC. It translates to CASSQVNRGTKNIQYF.

This chain connects TRBV27 to TRBJ2-7; D remains ambiguous. This CDR3 spans 14 amino acids. Trimming stripped 3 bases from V and 5 bases from J, with 14 bases between. From germline, CDR1 is MNHEY and CDR2 SMNVEV (reference sequence). In DNA, the CDR3 is TGTGCCAGCAGTTTCGGGCAGATAGAAAACGAGCAGTACTTC. As protein: CASSFGQIENEQYF.

This chain links TRBV27 with TRBJ2-3, with D perhaps TRBD1 or TRBD2 (6 bases each). Germline V lookup: CDR1 MNHEY, CDR2 SMNVEV (reference sequence). The V and J ends lost 5 bases and 0 bases respectively, with 18 bases between them. This CDR3 has 17 amino acids. CDR3 residues: CASSHPRGRLSTDTQYF. CDR3 coding DNA: TGTGCCAGCAGTCACCCCCGGGGGCGGCTTAGCACAGATACGCAGTATTTT.

The J gene is TRBJ2-3, the V gene TRBV5-1; D is unresolved. This CDR3 is 17 amino acids long. V lost 1 base and J lost 2, with 17 bases in between. Germline CDR1 is SGHRS and CDR2 is YFSETQ. As DNA, the CDR3 is TGCGCCAGCAGCTTGCGTTCCGCAGGAATCCTCACAGATACGCAGTATTTT. Protein sequence: CASSLRSAGILTDTQYF.

V gene TRBV5-4 combines with J gene TRBJ2-7; 8 bases line up with TRBD1. J lost 5 bases, V lost 4 bases, and 17 bases had no gene match. There are 17 residues in the CDR3. Germline CDR1 reads SGHNT; CDR2 reads YYREEE (reference sequence). CDR3 bases: TGTGCCAGCAGCATATGGGGGACAGGCCCCTTTCTTGACGAGCAGTACTTC. Amino acids: CASSIWGTGPFLDEQYF.

The chain carries TRBV11-3 and TRBJ1-1; D is ambiguous. Trimming cost V 1 base and J 1 base, with 4 bases left between them. This CDR3 comprises 13 residues. From germline, CDR1 is SGHNT and CDR2 YENEEA. The CDR3: CASSLARNTEAFF. DNA of the CDR3: TGTGCCAGCAGCTTAGCCCGGAACACTGAAGCTTTCTTT.

The J gene is TRBJ2-2, the V gene TRBV27; weak D call: TRBD2 (6 bases). CDR1 MNHEY and CDR2 SMNVEV come from the germline V gene (reference sequence). V lost 2 bases, J lost 1 base, and 8 bases lay in between. This CDR3 contains 15 residues. DNA of the CDR3: TGTGCCAGCAGTTTAGACGGGAGGAACACCGGGGAGCTGTTTTTT. As protein: CASSLDGRNTGELFF.